This T cell receptor beta chain is from a study of CD8 T cells in ankylosing spondylitis. Study outcomes and limitations: As reported, disease-linked clones showed significant enrichment in matched ankylosing spondylitis synovial fluid. Earlier literature documents some of the motif variants in reactive arthritis synovial fluid and blood.

TCRdb re-called the 5' RACE reads through MiXCR, storing one row per CDR3 protein. This repertoire shows 300,000 to 350,000 distinct CDR3 sequences, roughly 14% found once; its top ten account for roughly 1.1%. This clonotype was recorded a few times. Its antigen is not known. From germline, CDR1 is PRHDT and CDR2 FYEKMQ (reference sequence). V lost 3 bases and J lost 4, with 15 bases in between. The CDR3 contains 15 residues. The specimen was blood, either unsorted or a sorted T cell fraction (not recorded which). The genes are TRBV13 and TRBJ1-1; tentatively, D is TRBD1 (5 bases). This receptor was identified in a male donor with ankylosing spondylitis or in good health (not recorded which). The CDR3 reads CASSFFKERGTEAFF. In DNA form, the CDR3 reads TGTGCCAGCAGCTTCTTTAAGGAAAGGGGCACTGAAGCTTTCTTT.